This T cell receptor beta chain came from a study of shared clonotypes between healthy human individuals. Germline V gene sequence: CDR1 SGHRS, CDR2 YFSETQ. The CDR3 spans 15 residues. J lost 7 bases, V lost 3 bases, and 4 bases had no gene match. TCRdb's copy holds only in-frame clones and misses some; the assay was immunoSEQ multiplex PCR. The data contain 2 million to 2.5 million clones, almost 96% of them singletons. This clone was counted a single time. Sequencing was carried out using naive CD4+ T cells sorted from blood. Subset meaning: CD45RA+ positively selected. The chain joins TRBV5-1 to TRBJ2-2; TRBD1 aligns across 12 bases. This TCR was sampled from a man between 18 and 35 years old in good health. CDR3 in amino acids: CASSSGTGGGGELFF. The CDR3 bases are TGCGCCAGCAGCTCCGGGACAGGGGGCGGCGGGGAGCTGTTTTTT. The entire variable domain, with the rest obtained from reference TRBV5-1 and TRBJ2-2, is as follows: KAGVTQTPRYLIKTRGQQVTLSCSPISGHRSVSWYQQTPGQGLQFLFEYFSETQRNKGNFPGRFSGRQFSNSRSEMNVSTLELGDSALYLCASSSGTGGGGELFFGEGSRLTVL.